This TCR beta chain was obtained from a study of cytomegalovirus exposure and HLA in healthy donors. Across the whole study: It was reported in a later analysis that the approximately 110 validation repertoires used the same platform as the 666 first-cohort repertoires. Study findings and constraints: Under in vitro conditions, a few CMV-associated chains were confirmed as specific for CMV antigens. The classifier was said to identify cytomegalovirus status with high specificity and sensitivity. Associated with cytomegalovirus, according to the listing, were some 150 TCR beta chains.

Using immunoSEQ multiplex PCR, the repertoire was profiled, and TCRdb retains in-frame clones only, with some absent. Of tens of thousands of clones in the sample, about 90% were seen once. About this clone: Its target is unknown.

Per the germline V gene, CDR1 is SNHLY and CDR2 is FYNNEI. After removal of 2 bases from V and 3 bases from J, the junction contained 8 bases not matched to a gene. The CDR3 length is 17 residues. The TCR was taken from a man between 18 and 35 years old in good health and CMV-seronegative. The chain employs TRBV2 and TRBJ2-3; TRBD2 matches 10 bases. Input material: PBMCs. The CDR3: CASSETASGSFTDTQYF. CDR3 DNA: TGTGCCAGCAGTGAAACCGCTAGCGGGAGTTTTACAGATACGCAGTATTTT.